This entry describes one T cell receptor beta chain. This sample stems from a study of monozygotic twins with inflammatory bowel disease. Using the 5' RACE reads, TCRdb records one entry per CDR3 protein without DNA. This sample contains 330,000 or so distinct CDR3 sequences. Input material: blood. This receptor was taken from a human donor with ulcerative colitis or Crohn's disease, or a healthy co-twin of an affected twin (not recorded which).

The CDR3: CASSFTDLKGYGYTF. This chain links TRBV5-5 with TRBJ1-2. This CDR3 spans 15 amino acids. Germline values: CDR1 SGHKS, CDR2 YYEKEE (reference sequence).